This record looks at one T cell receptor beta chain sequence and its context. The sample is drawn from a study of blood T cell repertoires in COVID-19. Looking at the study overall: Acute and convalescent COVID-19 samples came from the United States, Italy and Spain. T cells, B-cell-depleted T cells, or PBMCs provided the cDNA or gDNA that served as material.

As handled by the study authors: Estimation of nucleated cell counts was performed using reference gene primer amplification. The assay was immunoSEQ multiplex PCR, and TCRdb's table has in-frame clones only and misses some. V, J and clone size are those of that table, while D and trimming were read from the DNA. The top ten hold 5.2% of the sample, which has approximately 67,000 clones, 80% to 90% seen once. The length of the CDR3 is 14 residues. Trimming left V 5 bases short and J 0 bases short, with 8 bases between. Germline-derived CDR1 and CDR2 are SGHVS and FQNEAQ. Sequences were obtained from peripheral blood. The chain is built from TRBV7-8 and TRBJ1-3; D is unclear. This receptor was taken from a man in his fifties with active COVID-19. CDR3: CASSRSDSGNTIYF. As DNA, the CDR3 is TGTGCCAGCAGCCGGAGTGACTCTGGAAACACCATATATTTT.